This TCR beta chain was captured in a study of response to subunit inactivated influenza vaccine. General study results and limits: Authors suggested seasonal influenza vaccinations each recruit few new T cells.

One entry per CDR3 protein results from TCRdb running MiXCR on the RT-PCR reads. The repertoire holds 710,000 or so distinct CDR3 sequences, more than 15% seen once, with around 10% in the top ten. J gave up 7 bases and V 4 bases, and 6 bases lay outside the gene matches. This CDR3 spans 14 amino acids. This clonotype was observed a few times. The antigen remains undetermined. This sample comprised PBMCs from blood, obtained about 13 days after vaccination. The chain links TRBV12-3 or TRBV12-4 to TRBJ1-4; 7 bases line up with TRBD1. The origin of this receptor is a man aged 50-59 years who received an inactivated influenza vaccine. CDR3 bases: TGTGCCAGCAGTTGGAGGGGGCTTGGTGAAAAACTGTTTTTT. It specifies CASSWRGLGEKLFF.